This TCR beta chain was captured by sequencing in a study of shared clonotypes between healthy human individuals. Findings and caveats of the study: At large depth, rarefaction still showed sorted-subset sequencing to be incomplete.

In regard to this clone: Its specificity is not known.

The germline V and J ends were trimmed by 5 bases and 5 bases, with 6 bases remaining between them. CDR1 and CDR2 (germline): DFQATT, SNEGSKA (reference sequence). The CDR3 runs 10 residues. Original data processing: In the immunoSEQ data, sequences were junction-only and lacked quality scores, so filtering differed. Method: immunoSEQ multiplex PCR; TCRdb's copy keeps in-frame clones and lacks some. Clone size and the V and J calls come from that table; the DNA yielded D and trimming. This table has around 1.1 million clones, around three quarters appearing once. Source material: memory CD4+ T cells from PBMCs. As for subset: CD45RA-negative fraction. V and J are TRBV20-1 and TRBJ2-5; D not certain. The sequence came from a man aged 18-30 years in good health. Some clones in this sample may be carry-over from other donors' samples. In DNA form, the CDR3 reads TGCAGTGCTTGGCGGGAGACCCAGTACTTC. Translating gives CSAWRETQYF.